A selection of T cell receptor beta chains follows, all from one sample in a study of control samples from healthy donors and cancer patients. TCRdb keeps only in-frame clones here, not all; method: immunoSEQ multiplex PCR. Of fewer than 85,000 clones detected, 94% appear once; the ten largest clones hold approximately 3%. Sequencing was performed on blood. The receptors were sampled from a woman aged 25-40 years in good health. Both conserved end residues are part of each CDR3. Each record gives: V gene, J gene, D gene, CDR3 DNA, CDR3 protein. A D gene is named only where the DNA matches it firmly.

>TRBV7-9|TRBJ1-1|NA
TGTGCCAGCGCATTAGGAGGGAACACTGAAGCTTTCTTT
CASALGGNTEAFF
>TRBV13|TRBJ1-3|TRBD1
TGTGCCAGCAGTTACCTCACCGGGACAGGGAGTATAACCATATATTTT
CASSYLTGTGSITIYF
>TRBV2|TRBJ1-1|NA
TGTGCCAGCTCGTTGTCCATAAACACTGAAGCTTTCTTT
CASSLSINTEAFF
>TRBV9|TRBJ2-3|TRBD2
TGTGCCAGCAGCCTGACTAGCGGGGGTCTCACAGATACGCAGTATTTT
CASSLTSGGLTDTQYF
>TRBV30|TRBJ2-3|NA
TGTGCCTGGAGTGGAAACGTGGGGGCCCAGACAGATACGCAGTATTTT
CAWSGNVGAQTDTQYF
>TRBV19|TRBJ1-1|NA
TGTGCCAGTACCGCATCATCCCACCATGGGACTGAAGCTTTCTTT
CASTASSHHGTEAFF
>TRBV11-1|TRBJ1-1|NA
TGTGCCAGCAGGGTTGGGGCTTCTGAAGCTTTCTTT
CASRVGASEAFF
>TRBV3-1/TRBV3-2|TRBJ1-6|NA
TGTGCCAGCAGCCAAGACCAGGCCTGGTCTCCACCCCTCCACTTT
CASSQDQAWSPPLHF
>TRBV2|TRBJ1-4|TRBD1
TGTGCCAGCAACTCAGGGGGCTGGAATGAAAAACTGTTTTTT
CASNSGGWNEKLFF
>TRBV3-1/TRBV3-2|TRBJ2-1|NA
TGTGCCAGCAGCCAAGCTCACTACCAGACGGGGAATGAGCAGTTCTTC
CASSQAHYQTGNEQFF
>TRBV3-1/TRBV3-2|TRBJ2-7|NA
TGTGCCAGCACCCAGGGGTACGAGCAGTACTTC
CASTQGYEQYF
>TRBV7-3|TRBJ2-1|TRBD2
TGTGCCAGCAGCTTGGGGACTAGCGGGAACAATGAGCAGTTCTTC
CASSLGTSGNNEQFF
>TRBV11-2|TRBJ1-4|NA
TGTGCCAGCAGCTTGAGGGAATTAACAACTAATGAAAAACTGTTTTTT
CASSLRELTTNEKLFF
>TRBV6-1|TRBJ1-2|NA
TGTGCCAGCAGTGAAGCTCGGGGGATCTATGGCTACACCTTC
CASSEARGIYGYTF
>TRBV11-3|TRBJ2-1|NA
TGTGCCAGCCGAAGGGACCCTATGGGTACTGAGCAGTTCTTC
CASRRDPMGTEQFF
>TRBV28|TRBJ2-7|NA
TGTGCCAGCCCGGTGGGACAAAAGTACTTC
CASPVGQKYF
>TRBV21-1|TRBJ1-3|NA
TGTGCCAGCAGTACAGATTCCTCTCCGGGACCCTCTGGAAACACCATATATTTT
CASSTDSSPGPSGNTIYF
>TRBV5-4|TRBJ2-3|NA
TGTGCCAGCAGCCCCAGGGAGGTTAGGACAGATACGCAGTATTTT
CASSPREVRTDTQYF
>TRBV7-3|TRBJ1-4|TRBD1
TGTGCCAGCAGCTTTGGTAGGGGGCTGGAAAAACTGTTTTTT
CASSFGRGLEKLFF
>TRBV25-1|TRBJ1-6|TRBD1
TGTGCCAGCAGTGCCTGGGACAGAAATTCACCCCTCCACTTT
CASSAWDRNSPLHF